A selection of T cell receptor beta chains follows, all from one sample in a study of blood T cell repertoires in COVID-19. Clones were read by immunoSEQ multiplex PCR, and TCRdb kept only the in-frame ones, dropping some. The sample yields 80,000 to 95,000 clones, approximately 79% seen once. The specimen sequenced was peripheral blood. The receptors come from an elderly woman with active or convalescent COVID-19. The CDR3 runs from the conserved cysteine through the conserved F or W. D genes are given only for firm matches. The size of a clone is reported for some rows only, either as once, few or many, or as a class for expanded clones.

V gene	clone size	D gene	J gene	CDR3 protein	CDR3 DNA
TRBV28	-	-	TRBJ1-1	CASSFAAGNTEAFF	TGTGCCAGCAGTTTTGCGGCGGGGAACACTGAAGCTTTCTTT
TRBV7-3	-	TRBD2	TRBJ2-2	CASSSASGTGELFF	TGTGCCAGCAGTTCCGCTAGCGGTACCGGGGAGCTGTTTTTT
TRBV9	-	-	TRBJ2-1	CASSVAGSYNEQFF	TGTGCCAGCAGCGTAGCGGGGTCCTACAATGAGCAGTTCTTC
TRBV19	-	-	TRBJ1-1	CASSIQGMAWNTEAFF	TGTGCCAGTAGTATTCAGGGGATGGCCTGGAACACTGAAGCTTTCTTT
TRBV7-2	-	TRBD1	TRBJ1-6	CASSLWTGQSPLHF	TGTGCCAGCAGCTTATGGACAGGGCAATCACCCCTCCACTTT
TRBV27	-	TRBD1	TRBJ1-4	CASSPWDRRNEKLFF	TGTGCCAGCAGTCCATGGGACAGACGGAATGAAAAACTGTTTTTT
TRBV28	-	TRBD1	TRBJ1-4	CASSARPGGKVSNEKLFF	TGTGCCAGCAGCGCACGGCCAGGGGGCAAGGTATCGAATGAAAAACTGTTTTTT
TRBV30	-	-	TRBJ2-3	CAWSASLSLNTQYF	TGTGCCTGGAGTGCCTCCCTTAGTTTAAATACGCAGTATTTT
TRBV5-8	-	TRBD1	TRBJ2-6	CASTPGTGVTGANVLTF	TGTGCCAGCACGCCCGGGACAGGGGTGACTGGGGCCAACGTCCTGACTTTC
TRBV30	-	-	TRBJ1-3	CAWSAGVGNTIYF	TGTGCCTGGAGTGCCGGAGTAGGAAACACCATATATTTT
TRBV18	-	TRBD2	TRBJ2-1	CASSPGVPSGRNEQFF	TGTGCCAGCTCACCGGGTGTGCCTAGCGGGAGAAATGAGCAGTTCTTC
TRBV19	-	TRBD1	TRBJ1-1	CASSPPGTGSVRMNTEAFF	TGTGCCAGTAGTCCGCCCGGGACAGGGTCTGTTAGGATGAACACTGAAGCTTTCTTT
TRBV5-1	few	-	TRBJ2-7	CASSPTGLHYEQYF	TGCGCCAGCAGCCCAACGGGACTCCACTACGAGCAGTACTTC
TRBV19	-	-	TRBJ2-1	CASSIIRAGSNNEQFF	TGTGCCAGTAGTATTATAAGGGCCGGGAGTAACAATGAGCAGTTCTTC
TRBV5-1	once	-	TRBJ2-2	CASSLVVGANTGELFF	TGCGCCAGCAGCTTGGTGGTGGGCGCGAACACCGGGGAGCTGTTTTTT
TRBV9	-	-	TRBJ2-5	CASSPQVGVETQYF	TGTGCCAGCAGTCCCCAAGTCGGAGTGGAGACCCAGTACTTC
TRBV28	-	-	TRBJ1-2	CASSLVRGYGYTF	TGTGCCAGCAGTTTAGTCAGGGGCTATGGCTACACCTTC
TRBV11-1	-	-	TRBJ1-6	CASSTGYNSPLHF	TGTGCCAGCAGCACGGGATATAATTCACCCCTCCACTTT
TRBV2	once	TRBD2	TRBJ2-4	CASSGGLDIQYF	TGTGCCAGCAGCGGGGGGTTGGACATTCAGTACTTC
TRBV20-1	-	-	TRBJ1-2	CSASRANYGYTF	TGCAGTGCTAGTCGCGCTAACTATGGCTACACCTTC
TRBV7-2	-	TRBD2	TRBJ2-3	CASSLVSGGPSTDTQYF	TGTGCCAGCAGCTTAGTTAGCGGGGGGCCTAGCACAGATACGCAGTATTTT
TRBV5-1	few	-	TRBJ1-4	CASSPEGRGNEKLFF	TGCGCCAGCAGCCCGGAAGGAAGGGGTAATGAAAAACTGTTTTTT
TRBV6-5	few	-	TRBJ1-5	CASSREGQTNQPQHF	TGTGCCAGCAGTAGAGAGGGACAAACCAATCAGCCCCAGCATTTT
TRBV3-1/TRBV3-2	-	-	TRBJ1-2	CASSQEVSTPTF	TGTGCCAGCAGCCAAGAGGTTAGCACTCCTACCTTC
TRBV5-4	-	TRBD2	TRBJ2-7	CASSSGTSGREQYF	TGTGCCAGCAGCTCCGGGACTAGCGGACGCGAGCAGTACTTC
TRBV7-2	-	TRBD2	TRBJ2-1	CASSLIGTSGSYNEQFF	TGTGCCAGCAGCTTGATCGGGACTAGCGGCTCCTACAATGAGCAGTTCTTC
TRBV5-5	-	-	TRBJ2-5	CASSLGALGETQYF	TGTGCCAGCAGCTTGGGGGCACTAGGAGAGACCCAGTACTTC
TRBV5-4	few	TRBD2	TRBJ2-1	CASSLGSSGGQYNEQFF	TGTGCCAGCAGCTTGGGGTCTAGCGGAGGCCAGTACAATGAGCAGTTCTTC
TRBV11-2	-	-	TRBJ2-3	CASSPGPSRGRTQYF	TGTGCCAGCAGCCCCGGCCCCTCCCGGGGGAGGACGCAGTATTTT
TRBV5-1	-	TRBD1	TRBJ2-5	CASRTGGAGETQYF	TGCGCCAGCCGGACAGGGGGCGCGGGAGAGACCCAGTACTTC
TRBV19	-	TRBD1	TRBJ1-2	CASSSLRDRANYGYTF	TGTGCCAGTAGTAGCCTTCGGGACAGGGCGAACTATGGCTACACCTTC
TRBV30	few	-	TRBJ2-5	CAWETQETQYF	TGTGCCTGGGAAACTCAAGAGACCCAGTACTTC
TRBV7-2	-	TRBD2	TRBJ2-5	CASSRASGGWGETQYF	TGTGCCAGTTCGAGAGCAAGCGGGGGGTGGGGAGAGACCCAGTACTTC
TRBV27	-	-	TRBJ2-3	CASSPQVVFTDTQYF	TGTGCCAGCAGCCCCCAGGTCGTGTTCACAGATACGCAGTATTTT
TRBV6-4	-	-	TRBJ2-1	CASSDSRGSSYNEQFF	TGTGCCAGCAGTGACTCGAGGGGGAGCTCCTACAATGAGCAGTTCTTC